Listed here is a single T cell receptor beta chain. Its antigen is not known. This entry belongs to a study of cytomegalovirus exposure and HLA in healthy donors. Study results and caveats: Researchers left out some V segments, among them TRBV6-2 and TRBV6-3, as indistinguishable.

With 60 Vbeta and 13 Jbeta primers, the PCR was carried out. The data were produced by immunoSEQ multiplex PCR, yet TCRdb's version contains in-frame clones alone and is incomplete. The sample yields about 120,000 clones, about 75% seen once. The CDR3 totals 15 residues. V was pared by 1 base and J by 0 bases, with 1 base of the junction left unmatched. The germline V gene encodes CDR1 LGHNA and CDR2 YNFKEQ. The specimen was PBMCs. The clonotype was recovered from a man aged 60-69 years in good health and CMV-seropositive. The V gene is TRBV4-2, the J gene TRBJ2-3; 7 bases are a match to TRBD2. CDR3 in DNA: TGTGCCAGCAGCCAAGCGGGGGGAAGCACAGATACGCAGTATTTT. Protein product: CASSQAGGSTDTQYF.